Below, one T cell receptor beta chain is given with its context. No much larger clone is present one base from it, and per-base qualities are unavailable. This sample is part of a study of T cells in tuberculosis (dated by TCRdb to 2017 to 2018). For the study in its entirety: To characterize T cells specific for the mycobacterial lipid antigen glucose monomycolate (GMM), the study used CD1B tetramers together with high-throughput TCR immunosequencing.

PBMC were thawed, rested overnight, stained with a GMM-loaded CD1B tetramer, a Live/Dead dye and anti-CD3, and then sorted on a FACS Aria II. C32 glucose monomycolate purified from Rhodococcus equi was loaded onto CD1B tetramers. PBMC used for tetramer sorting had been depleted of CD14-expressing monocytes for a separate study before cryopreservation. From each donor, roughly 91,000 tetramer-negative cells were sorted and were analyzed alongside the tetramer-positive cells. Antigen-specific T cells were sorted from a handful of healthy South African adults using GMM-loaded CD1B tetramers. Paper-wide results and their limitations: T cells that bind the CD1B-GMM tetramer with low affinity may not have been captured by the stringent sort gate.

Because TCR-alpha and TCR-beta chains were sequenced unpaired, no chain pairing information was available. TCR libraries were generated with the immunoSEQ multiplex PCR assay, using TCR-beta and/or TCR-alpha/delta assays for each sample. The amplified TCR libraries were sequenced on the Illumina high-throughput platform. For the original study's pipeline: Clustering and dimensionality reduction relied on pairwise TCRdist distances among GMM-specific receptors from T cells that were either sorted ex vivo or expanded in vitro. Sequence motifs defined by gene usage and CDR3 content were checked for enrichment by comparing tetramer-positive and tetramer-negative populations. TCRdb carries this immuneACCESS record with in-frame sequences only. Its versions omit some clonotypes, under half of them owing to an unresolved V gene in the studies checked, with the rest unexplained. V and J calls and clone size come straight from that table; D and trimming were deduced from the DNA. The sample profile shows 80,000 to 90,000 clones; approximately 90% of them were found once. The ten largest account for 1.5% to 2% of the sample.

CDR1 and CDR2 (SQVTM, ANQGSEA) derive from the germline V gene. V has 2 bases trimmed and J has 4 bases trimmed; junction bases matching no gene number 2. The CDR3, cysteine through phenylalanine, is 13 amino acids long. CDR3 DNA is the only sequence kept; it has 39 bases, read in frame from the first base. The clonotype comes from an adult woman with latent tuberculosis. The sequencing sample was made of CD1b-GMM tetramer-negative cells sorted from PBMCs. The sample's cell subset or site label, in plain terms: T cells not binding CD1B-GMM tetramer, sorted from same donor. In this chain, TRBV29-1 is recombined with TRBJ1-2; the junction holds 9 bases that match TRBD1. The CDR3 is CSVERDRVYGYTF. The bases read TGCAGCGTTGAAAGGGACAGGGTCTATGGCTACACCTTC.